This TCR beta chain was observed in a study of T cell changes during pregnancy in multiple sclerosis. V shed 0 bases, J shed 4 bases, and the junction held 12 bases outside the gene matches. Germline V CDR1 and CDR2: SGHDT, YYEEEE. The CDR3 loop spans 17 amino acids. Only in-frame clones appear in the TCRdb table, and some are missing; sequencing was by immunoSEQ multiplex PCR. Found here are about 52,000 clones, almost 95% of them singletons; the top ten hold 0.74%. This TCR was sampled from a female donor with multiple sclerosis, enrolled in a pregnancy study. The J gene is TRBJ2-7, the V gene TRBV5-6, with 8 nucleotides matching TRBD1. Material: CD4+ T cells from peripheral blood mononuclear cells, obtained in the third trimester of pregnancy. CDR3 protein: CASSLESNRGIWYEQYF. The CDR3 DNA reads as TGTGCCAGCAGCTTGGAGTCCAACAGGGGGATCTGGTACGAGCAGTACTTC.